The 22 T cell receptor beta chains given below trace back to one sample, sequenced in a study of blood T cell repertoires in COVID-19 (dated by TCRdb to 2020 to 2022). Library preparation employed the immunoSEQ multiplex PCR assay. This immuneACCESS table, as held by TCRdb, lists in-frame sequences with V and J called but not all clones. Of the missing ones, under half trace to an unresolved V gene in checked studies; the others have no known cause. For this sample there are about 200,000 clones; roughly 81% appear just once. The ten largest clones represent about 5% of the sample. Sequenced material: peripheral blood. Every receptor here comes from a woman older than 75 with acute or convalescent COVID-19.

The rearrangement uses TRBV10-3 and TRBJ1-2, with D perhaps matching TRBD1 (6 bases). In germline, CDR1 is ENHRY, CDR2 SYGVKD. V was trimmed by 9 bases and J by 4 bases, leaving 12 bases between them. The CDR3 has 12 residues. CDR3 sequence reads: CAIEDRPYGYTF. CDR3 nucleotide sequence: TGTGCCATTGAAGACAGGCCCTATGGCTACACCTTC.

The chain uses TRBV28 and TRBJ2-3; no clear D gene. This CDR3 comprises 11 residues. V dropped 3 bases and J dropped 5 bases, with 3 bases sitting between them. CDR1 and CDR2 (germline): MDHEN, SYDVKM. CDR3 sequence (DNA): TGTGCCAGCAGTTTGCGAGATACGCAGTATTTT. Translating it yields CASSLRDTQYF.

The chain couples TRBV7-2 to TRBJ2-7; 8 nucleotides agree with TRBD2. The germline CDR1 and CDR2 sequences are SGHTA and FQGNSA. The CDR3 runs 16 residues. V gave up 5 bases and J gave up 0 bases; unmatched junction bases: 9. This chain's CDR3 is CASSITSGLSSYEQYF. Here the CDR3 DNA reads TGTGCCAGCAGCATAACTAGCGGTCTGAGCTCCTACGAGCAGTACTTC.

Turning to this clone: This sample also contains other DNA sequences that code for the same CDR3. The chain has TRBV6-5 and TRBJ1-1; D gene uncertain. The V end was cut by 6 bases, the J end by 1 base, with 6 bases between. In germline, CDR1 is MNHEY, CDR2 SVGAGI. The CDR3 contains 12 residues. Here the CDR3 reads CASRQPNTEAFF. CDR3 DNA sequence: TGTGCCAGCAGACAACCGAACACTGAAGCTTTCTTT.

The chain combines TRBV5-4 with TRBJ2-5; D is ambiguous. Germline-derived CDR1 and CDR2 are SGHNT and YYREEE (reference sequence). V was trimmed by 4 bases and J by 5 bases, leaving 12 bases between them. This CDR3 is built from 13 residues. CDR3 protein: CASSPVGRETQYF. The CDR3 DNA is TGTGCCAGCAGCCCGGTGGGCCGGGAGACCCAGTACTTC.

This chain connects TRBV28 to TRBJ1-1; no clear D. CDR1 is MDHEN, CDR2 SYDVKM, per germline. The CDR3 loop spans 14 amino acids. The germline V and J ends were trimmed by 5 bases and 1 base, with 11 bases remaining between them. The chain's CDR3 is CASSARRTNTEAFF. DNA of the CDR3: TGTGCCAGCAGTGCTAGGAGAACGAACACTGAAGCTTTCTTT.

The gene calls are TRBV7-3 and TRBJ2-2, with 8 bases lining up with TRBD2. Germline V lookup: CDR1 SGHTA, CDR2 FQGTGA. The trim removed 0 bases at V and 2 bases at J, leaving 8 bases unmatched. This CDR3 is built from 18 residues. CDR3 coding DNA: TGTGCCAGCAGCTTAACTGGGTTACTAGCGGCAAACACCGGGGAGCTGTTTTTT. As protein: CASSLTGLLAANTGELFF.

CDR3 sequence (DNA): TGTGCCAGCAGCCAAGGACGGGAGGCCTACAATGAGCAGTTCTTC. Protein product: CASSQGREAYNEQFF. V gene TRBV3-1 (or the pseudogene TRBV3-2) combines with J gene TRBJ2-1; TRBD2 matches at 7 bases. CDR1 and CDR2 (germline): LGHDT, YNNKEL (reference sequence). This CDR3 comprises 15 residues. With 1 base clipped from V and 2 bases from J, the junction kept 2 bases outside the gene matches.

The CDR3 nucleotides read TGTGCCACCAGTGATCGGCAGGGGGCAGATACGCAGTATTTT. Protein: CATSDRQGADTQYF. The V gene is TRBV24-1, the J gene TRBJ2-3; 7 bases line up with TRBD1. The CDR3 consists of 14 residues. CDR1 and CDR2 from the germline V gene are KGHDR and SFDVKD. V lost 3 bases and J lost 4; bases outside the gene matches: 3.

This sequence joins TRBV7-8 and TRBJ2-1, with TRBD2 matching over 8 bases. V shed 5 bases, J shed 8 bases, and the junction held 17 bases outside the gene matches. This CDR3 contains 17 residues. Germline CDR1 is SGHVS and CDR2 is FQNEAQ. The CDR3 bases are TGTGCCAGCAGCAAACTAACCCGGATGCGGGAGGTCCATGAGCAGTTCTTC. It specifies CASSKLTRMREVHEQFF.

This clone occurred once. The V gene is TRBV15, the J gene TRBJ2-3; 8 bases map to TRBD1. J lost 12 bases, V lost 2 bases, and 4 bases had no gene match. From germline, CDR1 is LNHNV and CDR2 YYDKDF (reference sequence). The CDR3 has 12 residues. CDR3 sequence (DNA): TGTGCCACCAGCAGAATTGGACAGGGACAGTATTTT. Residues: CATSRIGQGQYF.

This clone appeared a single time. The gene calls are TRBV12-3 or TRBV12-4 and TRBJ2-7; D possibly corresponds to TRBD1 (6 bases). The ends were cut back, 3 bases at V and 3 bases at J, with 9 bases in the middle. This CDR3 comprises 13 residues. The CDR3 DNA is TGTGCCAGCAGTTTGAGGGGGTTCTACGAGCAGTACTTC. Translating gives CASSLRGFYEQYF.

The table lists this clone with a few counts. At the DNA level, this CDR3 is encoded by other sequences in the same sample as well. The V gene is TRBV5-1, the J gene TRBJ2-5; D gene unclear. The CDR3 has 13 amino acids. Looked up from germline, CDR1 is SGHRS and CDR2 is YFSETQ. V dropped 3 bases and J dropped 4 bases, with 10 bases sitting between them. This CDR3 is CASSSVSGETQYF. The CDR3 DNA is TGCGCCAGCAGCTCGGTCTCCGGAGAGACCCAGTACTTC.

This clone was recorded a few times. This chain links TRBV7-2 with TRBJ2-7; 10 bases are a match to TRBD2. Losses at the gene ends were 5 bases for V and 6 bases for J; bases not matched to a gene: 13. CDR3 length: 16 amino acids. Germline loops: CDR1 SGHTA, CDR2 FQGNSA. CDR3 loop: CASSPRLAGLSSEQYF. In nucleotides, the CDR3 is TGTGCCAGCAGCCCAAGACTAGCGGGTCTTTCTTCCGAGCAGTACTTC.

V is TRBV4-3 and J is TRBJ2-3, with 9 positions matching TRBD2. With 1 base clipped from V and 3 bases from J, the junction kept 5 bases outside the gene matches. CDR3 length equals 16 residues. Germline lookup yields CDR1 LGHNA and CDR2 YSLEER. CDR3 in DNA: TGCGCCAGCAGCCAAGCGGTGGCGGGGGGGACAGATACGCAGTATTTT. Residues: CASSQAVAGGTDTQYF.

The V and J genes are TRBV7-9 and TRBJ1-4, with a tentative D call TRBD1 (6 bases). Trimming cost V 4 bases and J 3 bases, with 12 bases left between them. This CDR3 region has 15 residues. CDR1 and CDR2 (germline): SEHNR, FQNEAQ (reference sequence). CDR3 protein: CASSYPDRSNEKLFF. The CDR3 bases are TGTGCCAGCAGCTACCCTGACAGGTCTAATGAAAAACTGTTTTTT. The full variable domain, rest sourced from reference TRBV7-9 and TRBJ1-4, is DTGVSQNPRHKITKRGQNVTFRCDPISEHNRLYWYRQTLGQGPEFLTYFQNEAQLEKSRLLSDRFSAERPKGSFSTLEIQRTEQGDSAMYLCASSYPDRSNEKLFFGSGTQLSVL.

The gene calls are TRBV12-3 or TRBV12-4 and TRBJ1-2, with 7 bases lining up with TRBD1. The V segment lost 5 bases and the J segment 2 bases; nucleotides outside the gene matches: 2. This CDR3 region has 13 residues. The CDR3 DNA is TGTGCCAGCAGTGAACAGGGGAACTATGGCTACACCTTC. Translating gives CASSEQGNYGYTF.

CDR3 sequence: CASSASGALYGYTF. The CDR3 DNA is TGTGCCAGCAGCGCAAGTGGGGCCCTCTATGGCTACACCTTC. The chain has TRBV11-2 and TRBJ1-2, with D possibly being TRBD1 (5 bases). Germline V lookup: CDR1 SGHAT, CDR2 FQNNGV. Trimming shortened V by 5 bases and J by 4 bases, and 14 bases separated the two germline ends. This CDR3 spans 14 amino acids.

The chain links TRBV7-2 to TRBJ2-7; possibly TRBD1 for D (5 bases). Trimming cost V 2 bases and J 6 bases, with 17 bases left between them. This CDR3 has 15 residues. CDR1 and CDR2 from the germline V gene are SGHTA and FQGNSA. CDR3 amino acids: CASSLTGPPKREQYF. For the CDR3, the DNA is TGTGCCAGCAGCTTAACAGGCCCCCCTAAACGCGAGCAGTACTTC.

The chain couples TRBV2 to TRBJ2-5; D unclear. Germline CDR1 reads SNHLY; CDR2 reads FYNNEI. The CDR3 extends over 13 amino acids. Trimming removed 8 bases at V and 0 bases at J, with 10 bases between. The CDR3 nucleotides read TGTGCCAGCGGTAGCAGTTACCAAGAGACCCAGTACTTC. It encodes CASGSSYQETQYF.

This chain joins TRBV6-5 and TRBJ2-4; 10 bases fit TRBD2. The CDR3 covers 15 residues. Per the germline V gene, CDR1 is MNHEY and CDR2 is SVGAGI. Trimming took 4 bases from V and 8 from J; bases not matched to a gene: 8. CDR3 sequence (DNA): TGTGCCAGCAGTTTTCTAGCGGGAGAAGTCGACATTCAGTACTTC. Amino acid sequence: CASSFLAGEVDIQYF.

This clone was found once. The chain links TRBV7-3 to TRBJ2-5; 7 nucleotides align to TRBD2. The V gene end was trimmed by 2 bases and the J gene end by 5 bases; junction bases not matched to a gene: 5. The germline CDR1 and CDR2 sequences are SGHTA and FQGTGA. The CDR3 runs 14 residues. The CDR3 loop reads CASSLAGVRETQYF. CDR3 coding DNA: TGTGCCAGCAGCTTAGCGGGAGTGAGGGAGACCCAGTACTTC.